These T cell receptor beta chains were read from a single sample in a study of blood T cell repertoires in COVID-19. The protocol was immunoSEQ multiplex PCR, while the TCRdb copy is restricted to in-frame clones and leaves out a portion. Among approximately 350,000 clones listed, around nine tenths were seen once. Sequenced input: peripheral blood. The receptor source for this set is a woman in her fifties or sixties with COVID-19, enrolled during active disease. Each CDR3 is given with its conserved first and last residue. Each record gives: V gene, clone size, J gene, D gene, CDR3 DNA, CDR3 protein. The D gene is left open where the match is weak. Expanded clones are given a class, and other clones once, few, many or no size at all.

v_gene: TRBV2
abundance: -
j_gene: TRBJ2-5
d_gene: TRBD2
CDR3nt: TGTGCCAGCAGGAGTAGCGGGGGAGAGACCCAGTACTTC
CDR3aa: CASRSSGGETQYF

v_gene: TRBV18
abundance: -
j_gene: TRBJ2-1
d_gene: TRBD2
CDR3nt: TGTGCCAGCTCGCCAGAAGGGACTAGCGGCGAGCAGTTCTTC
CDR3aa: CASSPEGTSGEQFF

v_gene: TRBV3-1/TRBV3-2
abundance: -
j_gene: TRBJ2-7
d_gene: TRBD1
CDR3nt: TGTGCCAGCAGCACAAGTAACAGGGGGAATACCTACGAGCAGTACTTC
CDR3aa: CASSTSNRGNTYEQYF

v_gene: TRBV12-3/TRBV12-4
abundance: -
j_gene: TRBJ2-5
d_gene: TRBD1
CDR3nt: TGTGCCAGCAGTTTAGCGGGGGACAGGCAATACTTC
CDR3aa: CASSLAGDRQYF

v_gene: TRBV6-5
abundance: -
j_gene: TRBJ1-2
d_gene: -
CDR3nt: TGTGCCAGCCCGGGACAATTTGCTGGCTACACCTTC
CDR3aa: CASPGQFAGYTF

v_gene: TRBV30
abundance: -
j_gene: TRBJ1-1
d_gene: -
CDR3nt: TGTGCCTGGAGTCGGGTGACTGAAGCTTTCTTT
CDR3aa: CAWSRVTEAFF

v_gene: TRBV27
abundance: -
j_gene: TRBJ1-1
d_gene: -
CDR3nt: TGTGCCAGCAAGCCGTGGGGAGGGAACACTGAAGCTTTCTTT
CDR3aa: CASKPWGGNTEAFF

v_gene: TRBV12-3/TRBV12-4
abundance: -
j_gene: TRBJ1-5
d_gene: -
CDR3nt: TGTGCCAGCAGTTTACGAGGGATCGAGCCCCAGCATTTT
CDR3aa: CASSLRGIEPQHF

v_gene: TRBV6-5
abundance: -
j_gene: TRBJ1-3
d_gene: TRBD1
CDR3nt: TGTGCCAGCAGACTTGACAGGGGGCCTGGAAACACCATATATTTT
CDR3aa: CASRLDRGPGNTIYF

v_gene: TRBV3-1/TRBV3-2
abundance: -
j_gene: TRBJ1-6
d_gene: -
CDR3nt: TGTGCCAGCAGCCAGAAGATGGGCACAGGGTATAATTCACCCCTCCACTTT
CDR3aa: CASSQKMGTGYNSPLHF

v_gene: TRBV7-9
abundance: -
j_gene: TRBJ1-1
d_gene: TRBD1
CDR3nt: TGTGCCAGCAGCTTCGTCCAGGGGGTGGGTTTCTTT
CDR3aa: CASSFVQGVGFF

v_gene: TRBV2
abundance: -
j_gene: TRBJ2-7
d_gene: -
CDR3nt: TGTGCCAGCAATTCGGTGTCCGAGCAGTACTTC
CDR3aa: CASNSVSEQYF

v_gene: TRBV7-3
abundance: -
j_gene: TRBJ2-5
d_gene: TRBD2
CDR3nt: TGTGCCAGCAGCTTAAATCCAGCGGGGGGGTTAGAGACCCAGTACTTC
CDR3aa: CASSLNPAGGLETQYF

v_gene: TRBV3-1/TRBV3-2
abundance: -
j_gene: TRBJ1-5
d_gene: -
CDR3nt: TGTGCCAGCAGCCAAGATCCCGGGATGGGGCAGCCCCAGCATTTT
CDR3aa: CASSQDPGMGQPQHF

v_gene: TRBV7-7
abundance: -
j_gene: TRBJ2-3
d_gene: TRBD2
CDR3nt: TGTGCCAGCAGCCCGGGACTAGCGGGGGACTACGACACAGATACGCAGTATTTT
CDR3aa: CASSPGLAGDYDTDTQYF

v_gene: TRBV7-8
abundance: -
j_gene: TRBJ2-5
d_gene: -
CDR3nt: TGTGCCAGCAGCCGCACATCGGGGGAGACCCAGTACTTC
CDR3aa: CASSRTSGETQYF

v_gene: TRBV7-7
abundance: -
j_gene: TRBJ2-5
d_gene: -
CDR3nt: TGTGCCAGCAGCTCCCCAGGCGGGGATGAGACCCAGTACTTC
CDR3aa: CASSSPGGDETQYF

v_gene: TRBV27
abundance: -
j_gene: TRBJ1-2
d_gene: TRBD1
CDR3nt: TGTGCCAGCAGTTCCTCCGGACAGGGGGCTCATTCTAACTATGGCTACACCTTC
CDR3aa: CASSSSGQGAHSNYGYTF

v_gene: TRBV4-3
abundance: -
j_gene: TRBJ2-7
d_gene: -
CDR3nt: TGCGCCAGCAGCCAAGAATTGGGCTTTATCTACGAGCAGTACTTC
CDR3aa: CASSQELGFIYEQYF

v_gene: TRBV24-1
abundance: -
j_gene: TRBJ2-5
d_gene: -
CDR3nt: TGTGCCACCAGTGATCCAAGGGAGGCCGAAGAGACCCAGTACTTC
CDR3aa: CATSDPREAEETQYF

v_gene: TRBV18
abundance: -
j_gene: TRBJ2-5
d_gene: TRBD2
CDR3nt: TGTGCCAGCTCACGTACTAGCGGACAAGAGACCCAGTACTTC
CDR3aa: CASSRTSGQETQYF

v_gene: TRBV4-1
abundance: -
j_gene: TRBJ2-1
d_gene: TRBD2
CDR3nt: TGCGCCAGCAGCCAGGGGGGGGAAGACCTTGAGCAGTTCTTC
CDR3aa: CASSQGGEDLEQFF

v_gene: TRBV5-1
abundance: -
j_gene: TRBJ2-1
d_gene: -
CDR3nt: TGCGCCAGCAGCTTGGTAGGGGGGGCTTCCTACAATGAGCAGTTCTTC
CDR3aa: CASSLVGGASYNEQFF

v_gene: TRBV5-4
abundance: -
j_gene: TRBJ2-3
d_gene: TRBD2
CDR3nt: TGTGCCAGCAGCTTGAGGGTAGCGGGGGGTAGCACAGATACGCAGTATTTT
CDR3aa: CASSLRVAGGSTDTQYF

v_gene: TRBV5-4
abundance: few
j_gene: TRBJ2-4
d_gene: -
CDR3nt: TGTGCCAGCAGCTCGGAGGGCATTCAGTACTTC
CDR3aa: CASSSEGIQYF

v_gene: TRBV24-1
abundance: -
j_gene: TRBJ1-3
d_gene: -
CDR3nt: TGTGCCACCAGTGATTTGTGGAGGGAATCACGAGCGGACACCATATATTTT
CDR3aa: CATSDLWRESRADTIYF

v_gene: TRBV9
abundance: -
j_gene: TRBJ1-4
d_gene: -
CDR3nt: TGTGCCAGCAGTCTGGCAGGTTCAACTAATGAAAAACTGTTTTTT
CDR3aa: CASSLAGSTNEKLFF

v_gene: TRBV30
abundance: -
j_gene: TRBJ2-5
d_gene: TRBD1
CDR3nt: TGTGCCTGGAGTGTAGGGCAGGGGGAAGAGACCCAGTACTTC
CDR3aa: CAWSVGQGEETQYF

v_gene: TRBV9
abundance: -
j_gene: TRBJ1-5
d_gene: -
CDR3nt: TGTGCCAGCAGCCCAGGGATGGAGCCCAATCAGCCCCAGCATTTT
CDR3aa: CASSPGMEPNQPQHF

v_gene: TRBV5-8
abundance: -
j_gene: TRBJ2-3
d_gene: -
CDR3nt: TGTGCCAGCAGCTTGCGGACAGATACGCAGTATTTT
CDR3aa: CASSLRTDTQYF

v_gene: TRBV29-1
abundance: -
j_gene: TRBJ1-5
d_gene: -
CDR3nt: TGCAGCGTGGGGGACAACGATCAGCCCCAGCATTTT
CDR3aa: CSVGDNDQPQHF

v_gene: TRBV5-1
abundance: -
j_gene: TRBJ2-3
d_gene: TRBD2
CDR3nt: TGCGCCAGCAGCCCGGGACTAGCCGCAGATACGCAGTATTTT
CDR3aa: CASSPGLAADTQYF

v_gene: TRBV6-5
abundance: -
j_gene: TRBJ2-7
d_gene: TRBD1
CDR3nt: TGTGCCAGCAGTAATACAGGGGCCTACGAGCAGTACTTC
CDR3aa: CASSNTGAYEQYF

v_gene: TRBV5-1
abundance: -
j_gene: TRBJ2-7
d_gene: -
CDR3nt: TGCGCCAGCAGCCCAGGTACCTACTACGAGCAGTACTTC
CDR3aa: CASSPGTYYEQYF

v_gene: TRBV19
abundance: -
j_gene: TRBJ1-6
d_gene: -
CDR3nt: TGTGCCAGTAGTATAACAGGGAGATCACCCCTCCACTTT
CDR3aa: CASSITGRSPLHF

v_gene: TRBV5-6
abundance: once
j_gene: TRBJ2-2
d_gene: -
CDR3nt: TGTGCCAGCAGCTGGGAGGGACAAACCAGGGAGCTGTTTTTT
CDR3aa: CASSWEGQTRELFF

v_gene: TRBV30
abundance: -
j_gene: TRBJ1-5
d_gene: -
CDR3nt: TGTGCCTGGAGTGTTTCAGGGAAACAGCCCCAGCATTTT
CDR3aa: CAWSVSGKQPQHF

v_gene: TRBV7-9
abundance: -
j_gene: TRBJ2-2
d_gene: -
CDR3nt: TGTGCCAGCAGCTCGACAGCATACACCGGGGAGCTGTTTTTT
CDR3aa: CASSSTAYTGELFF

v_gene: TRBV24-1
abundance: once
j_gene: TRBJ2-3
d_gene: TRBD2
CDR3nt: TGTGCCACCAGTGAAGAAACTAGCGGACGCACAGATACGCAGTATTTT
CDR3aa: CATSEETSGRTDTQYF

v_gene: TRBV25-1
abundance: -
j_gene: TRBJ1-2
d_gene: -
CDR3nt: TGTGCCAGCAGTGATTCCACGGCTAACTATGGCTACACCTTC
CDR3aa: CASSDSTANYGYTF

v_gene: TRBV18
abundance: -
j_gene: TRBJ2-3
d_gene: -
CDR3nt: TGTGCCAGCTCACCAGGGACACCTAGCACAGATACGCAGTATTTT
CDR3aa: CASSPGTPSTDTQYF

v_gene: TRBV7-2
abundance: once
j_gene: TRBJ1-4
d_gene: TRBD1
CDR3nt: TGTGCCAGCAGCTTTGCCGGGACAGGGAGCGAAAAACTGTTTTTT
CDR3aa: CASSFAGTGSEKLFF

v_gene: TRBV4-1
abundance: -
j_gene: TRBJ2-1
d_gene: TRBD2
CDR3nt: TGCGCCAGCAGCCCGGGACTAGCGGGGTTCAATGAGCAGTTCTTC
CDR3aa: CASSPGLAGFNEQFF